The entry below describes one T cell receptor (beta chain). CDR3 length: 13 residues. Germline V gene sequence: CDR1 MDHEN, CDR2 SYDVKM. The data were obtained in a study of T cells expressing NK-cell markers. Template switching by 5'RACE with UMIs generated the TCR beta cDNA. TCRdb reprocessed the 5' RACE reads, keeping one entry per CDR3 protein, no DNA. This listing includes under 200,000 distinct CDR3 sequences. The receptor was isolated from a woman between 18 and 69 years old in good health. The J gene is TRBJ1-1, the V gene TRBV28. The sample comprised blood T cells: a sorted CD56 or NKG2C T cell subset, CD4+ or CD8+ T cells, or bulk PBMC T cells (not recorded which). CDR3 in amino acids: CASSPKASTEAFF.